This passage covers 12 T cell receptor beta chains from one sample sequenced in a study of beta chain features in type 1 diabetes. Expressed TCRB transcripts were sequenced after all isolated RNA was converted to cDNA. Here immunoSEQ multiplex PCR was the method, and the copy in TCRdb shows in-frame clones only, minus some. The data show about 360,000 clones, with roughly 12% seen just once and more than 0.015% held by the top ten. Sequencing was carried out using naive CD4+ T cells from blood. These receptors were taken from a man aged 18 to 29 in good health.

V usage is TRBV7-2 and J usage is TRBJ2-7; the D gene is possibly TRBD1 (5 bases). The CDR3 loop spans 14 amino acids. The V and J ends lost 7 bases and 8 bases respectively, with 21 bases between them. The germline V gene has CDR1 SGHTA and CDR2 FQGNSA. CDR3 sequence reads: CASTFDSEVRKQYF. The CDR3 bases are TGTGCCAGCACCTTCGACAGCGAGGTACGAAAGCAGTACTTC.

The sample holds a few counts of this clone. The CDR3 nucleotides read TGTGCCACCACGGACGTAGGGACAGGGATTGGCTACACCTTC. As protein: CATTDVGTGIGYTF. The genes are TRBV10-3 and TRBJ1-2; 9 bases are shared with TRBD1. The CDR3 is made up of 14 amino acids. After removal of 10 bases from V and 7 bases from J, the junction contained 13 bases not matched to a gene. The germline V gene encodes CDR1 ENHRY and CDR2 SYGVKD.

This clone was seen more than once but under ten times. This CDR3 is CASSSISGQGAGGYTF. DNA of the CDR3: TGTGCCAGCAGCTCAATCTCGGGACAGGGGGCAGGTGGCTACACCTTC. This chain joins TRBV5-4 and TRBJ1-2; 12 nucleotides align to TRBD1. The length of the CDR3 is 16 residues. The trim removed 3 bases at V and 7 bases at J, leaving 10 bases unmatched. Germline V gene lookup returns CDR1 SGHNT and CDR2 YYREEE (reference sequence).

This clone was counted only a few times. The rearrangement uses TRBV10-3 and TRBJ1-1, with a possible D match to TRBD1 (5 bases). V was shortened by 7 bases and J by 5 bases, with 17 bases between the two germline ends. CDR1 and CDR2 from the germline V gene are ENHRY and SYGVKD. This CDR3 has 14 residues. The chain's CDR3 is CAITRDFGRTEAFF. Written as DNA, the CDR3 is TGTGCCATCACCAGGGACTTTGGACGGACTGAAGCTTTCTTT.

The chain's CDR3 is CASSQDEKGELFF. CDR3 coding DNA: TGTGCCAGCAGCCAAGATGAGAAAGGGGAGCTGTTTTTT. The rearrangement uses TRBV14 and TRBJ2-2, with D unresolved. V lost 0 bases and J lost 8, with 7 bases in between. Germline CDR1 and CDR2: SGHDN and FVKESK. This CDR3 is 13 amino acids long. The variable domain in full, with the rest retrieved from reference TRBV14 and TRBJ2-2, is EAGVTQFPSHSVIEKGQTVTLRCDPISGHDNLYWYRRVMGKEIKFLLHFVKESKQDESGMPNNRFLAERTGGTYSTLKVQPAELEDSGVYFCASSQDEKGELFFGEGSRLTVL.

The chain employs TRBV18 and TRBJ2-1; 16 nucleotides align to TRBD2. CDR3 size: 16 residues. Germline assignment: CDR1 KGHSH and CDR2 LQKENI. V lost 5 bases, J lost 7 bases, and 5 bases stayed unmatched. Here the CDR3 DNA reads TGTGCCAGCTCATGGGGACTAGCGGGAGGGAAAAATGAGCAGTTCTTC. As protein: CASSWGLAGGKNEQFF.

This clone turned up a few times. The genes are TRBV27 and TRBJ2-4; 9 nucleotides match TRBD2. Germline loops: CDR1 MNHEY, CDR2 SMNVEV (reference sequence). The V segment lost 6 bases and the J segment 4 bases; nucleotides outside the gene matches: 7. The CDR3 consists of 15 residues. CDR3 region: CASSQLAGEKNIQYF. The CDR3 nucleotides are TGTGCCAGCAGCCAACTAGCGGGCGAGAAAAACATTCAGTACTTC.

This sequence joins TRBV6-4 and TRBJ1-1; D perhaps matches TRBD1 (5 bases). V was cut by 4 bases and J by 3 bases, with 15 bases left in between. This CDR3 is built from 15 residues. The germline CDR1 and CDR2 sequences are MRHNA and SNTAGT. This chain's CDR3 is CASSAGTAGDTEAFF. In DNA, the CDR3 is TGTGCCAGCAGTGCGGGGACCGCGGGGGACACTGAAGCTTTCTTT.

This chain joins TRBV5-4 and TRBJ2-7, with D perhaps TRBD1 (6 bases). CDR1 and CDR2 (germline): SGHNT, YYREEE (reference sequence). The length of the CDR3 is 14 residues. Trimming took off 4 bases at V and 1 base at J, with 12 bases between the two ends. The CDR3 DNA is TGTGCCAGCAGCACAGGACAGACTTCCTACGAGCAGTACTTC. It translates to CASSTGQTSYEQYF. The full variable domain, with the rest looked up from reference TRBV5-4 and TRBJ2-7, is ETGVTQSPTHLIKTRGQQVTLRCSSQSGHNTVSWYQQALGQGPQFIFQYYREEENGRGNFPPRFSGLQFPNYSSELNVNALELDDSALYLCASSTGQTSYEQYFGPGTRLTVT.

The chain uses TRBV15 and TRBJ2-7; 9 bases align to TRBD1. The V segment lost 5 bases and the J segment 2 bases; nucleotides outside the gene matches: 10. The CDR3 contains 16 residues. The germline V gene encodes CDR1 LNHNV and CDR2 YYDKDF (reference sequence). CDR3 sequence reads: CATSAKQGALPYEQYF. The CDR3, as DNA: TGTGCCACCAGCGCCAAACAGGGGGCCCTTCCCTACGAGCAGTACTTC.

The sample holds a few counts of this clone. The rearrangement links TRBV6-5 to TRBJ1-4, with 8 bases fitting TRBD1. J was trimmed by 8 bases and V by 0 bases; bases with no gene match: 5. The CDR3 totals 15 residues. Germline V lookup: CDR1 MNHEY, CDR2 SVGAGI. The CDR3 sequence: CASSYSGQGAEKLFF. The CDR3 DNA sequence: TGTGCCAGCAGTTACTCCGGACAGGGTGCGGAAAAACTGTTTTTT.

This clone was recorded a few times. The rearrangement joins TRBV6-5 to TRBJ1-2; D possibly corresponds to TRBD1 (6 bases). Germline V gene lookup returns CDR1 MNHEY and CDR2 SVGAGI. This CDR3 has 13 residues. Trimming left V 6 bases short and J 2 bases short, with 10 bases between. In DNA form, the CDR3 reads TGTGCCAGCAGCGATCAGGGGAACTATGGCTACACCTTC. Translating it yields CASSDQGNYGYTF.